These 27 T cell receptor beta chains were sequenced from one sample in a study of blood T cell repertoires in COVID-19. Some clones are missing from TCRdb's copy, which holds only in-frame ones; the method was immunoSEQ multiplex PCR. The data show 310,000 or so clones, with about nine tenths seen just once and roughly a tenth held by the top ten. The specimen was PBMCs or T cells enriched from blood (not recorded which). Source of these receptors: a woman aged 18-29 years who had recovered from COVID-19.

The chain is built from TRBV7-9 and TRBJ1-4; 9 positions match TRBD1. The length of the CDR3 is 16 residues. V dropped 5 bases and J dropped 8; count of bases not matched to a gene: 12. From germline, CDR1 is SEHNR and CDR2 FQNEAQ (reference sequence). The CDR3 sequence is CASSATPGQGEEKLFF. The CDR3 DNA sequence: TGTGCCAGCAGCGCTACTCCGGGACAGGGAGAAGAAAAACTGTTTTTT.

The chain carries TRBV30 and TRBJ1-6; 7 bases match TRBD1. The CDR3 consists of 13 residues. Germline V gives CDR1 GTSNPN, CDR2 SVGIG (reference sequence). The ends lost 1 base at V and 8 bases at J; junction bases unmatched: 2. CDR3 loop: CAWSGTGDSPLHF. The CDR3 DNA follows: TGTGCCTGGAGTGGCACAGGGGATTCACCCCTCCACTTT.

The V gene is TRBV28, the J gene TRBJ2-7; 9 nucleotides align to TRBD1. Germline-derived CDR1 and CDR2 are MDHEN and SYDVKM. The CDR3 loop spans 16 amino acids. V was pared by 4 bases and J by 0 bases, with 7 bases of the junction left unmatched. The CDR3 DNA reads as TGTGCCAGCAGTTCAACCGGGACAGGGTACTCCTACGAGCAGTACTTC. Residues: CASSSTGTGYSYEQYF.

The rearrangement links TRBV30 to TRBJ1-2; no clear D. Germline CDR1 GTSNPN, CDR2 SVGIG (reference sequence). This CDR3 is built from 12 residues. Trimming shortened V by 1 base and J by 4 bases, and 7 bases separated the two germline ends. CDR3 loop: CAWSAGSYGYTF. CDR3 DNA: TGTGCCTGGAGTGCCGGGAGCTATGGCTACACCTTC.

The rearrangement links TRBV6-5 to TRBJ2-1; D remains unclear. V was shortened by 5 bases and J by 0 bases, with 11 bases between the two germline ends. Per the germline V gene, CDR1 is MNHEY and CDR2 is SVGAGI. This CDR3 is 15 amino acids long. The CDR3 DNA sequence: TGTGCCAGCAGTCCGAGGTATAGCTCCTACAATGAGCAGTTCTTC. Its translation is CASSPRYSSYNEQFF.

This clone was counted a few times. CDR3 protein: CASSQERGGADTQYF. The CDR3 nucleotides are TGTGCCAGCAGCCAAGAGCGGGGGGGCGCAGATACGCAGTATTTT. V usage is TRBV4-2 and J usage is TRBJ2-3; 9 nucleotides align to TRBD2. Germline trimming cut 0 bases from V and 4 bases from J; bases unmatched to any gene: 2. The germline V gene encodes CDR1 LGHNA and CDR2 YNFKEQ. The CDR3 consists of 15 residues.

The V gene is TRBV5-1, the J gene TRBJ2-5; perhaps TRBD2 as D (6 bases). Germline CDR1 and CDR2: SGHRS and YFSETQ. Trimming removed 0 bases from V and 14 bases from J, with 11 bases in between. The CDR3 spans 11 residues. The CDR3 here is CASSLEGLGYF. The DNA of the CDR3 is TGCGCCAGCAGCTTGGAGGGACTGGGATACTTC.

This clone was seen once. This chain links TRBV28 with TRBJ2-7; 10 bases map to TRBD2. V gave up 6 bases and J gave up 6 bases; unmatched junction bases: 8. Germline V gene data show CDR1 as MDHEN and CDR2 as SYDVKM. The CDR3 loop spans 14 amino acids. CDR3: CASRALAGVPEQYF. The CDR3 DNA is TGTGCCAGCAGGGCCCTAGCGGGAGTACCCGAGCAGTACTTC. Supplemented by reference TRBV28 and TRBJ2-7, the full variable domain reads DVKVTQSSRYLVKRTGEKVFLECVQDMDHENMFWYRQDPGLGLRLIYFSYDVKMKEKGDIPEGYSVSREKKERFSLILESASTNQTSMYLCASRALAGVPEQYFGPGTRLTVT.

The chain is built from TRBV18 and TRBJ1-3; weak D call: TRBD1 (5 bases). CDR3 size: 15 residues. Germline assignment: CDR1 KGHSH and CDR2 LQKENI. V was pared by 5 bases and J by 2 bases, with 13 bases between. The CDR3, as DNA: TGTGCCAGCTCATCAAGCCGACAGACTGGAAACACCATATATTTT. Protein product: CASSSSRQTGNTIYF.

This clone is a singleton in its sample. As DNA, the CDR3 is TGTGCCAGCAGCTTGCAGTTGTCCTTTAGCACAGATACGCAGTATTTT. It encodes CASSLQLSFSTDTQYF. The V and J genes are TRBV5-4 and TRBJ2-3, with D uncertain. Germline V gives CDR1 SGHNT, CDR2 YYREEE (reference sequence). The CDR3 sequence is 16 residues long. Deletions cut 1 base from V and 0 bases from J, with 12 bases between.

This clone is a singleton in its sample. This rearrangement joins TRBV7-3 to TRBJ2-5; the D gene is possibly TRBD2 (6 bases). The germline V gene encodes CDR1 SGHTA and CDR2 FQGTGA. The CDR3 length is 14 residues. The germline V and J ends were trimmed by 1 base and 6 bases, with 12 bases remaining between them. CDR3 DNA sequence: TGTGCCAGCAGCTTAAGGGGGGTCAGGCAGACCCAGTACTTC. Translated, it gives CASSLRGVRQTQYF.

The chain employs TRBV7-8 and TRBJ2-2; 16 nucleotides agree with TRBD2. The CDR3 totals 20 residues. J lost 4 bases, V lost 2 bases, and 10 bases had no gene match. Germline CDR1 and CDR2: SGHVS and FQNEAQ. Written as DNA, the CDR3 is TGTGCCAGCAGCTTAACTCCGGGACTAGCGGGGGGGCTCGGCACCGGGGAGCTGTTTTTT. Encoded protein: CASSLTPGLAGGLGTGELFF.

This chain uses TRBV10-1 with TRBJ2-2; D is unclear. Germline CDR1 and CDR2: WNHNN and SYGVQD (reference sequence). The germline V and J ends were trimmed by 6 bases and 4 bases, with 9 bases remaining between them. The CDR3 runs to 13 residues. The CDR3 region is CASRGTATGELFF. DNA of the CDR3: TGCGCCAGCAGGGGTACAGCCACCGGGGAGCTGTTTTTT.

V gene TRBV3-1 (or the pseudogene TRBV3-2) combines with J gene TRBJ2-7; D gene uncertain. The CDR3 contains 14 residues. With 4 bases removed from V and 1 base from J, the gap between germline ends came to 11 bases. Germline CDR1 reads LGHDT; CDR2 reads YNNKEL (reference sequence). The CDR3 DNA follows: TGTGCCAGCAGCCCCCCAGGATCTTCCTACGAGCAGTACTTC. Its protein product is CASSPPGSSYEQYF.

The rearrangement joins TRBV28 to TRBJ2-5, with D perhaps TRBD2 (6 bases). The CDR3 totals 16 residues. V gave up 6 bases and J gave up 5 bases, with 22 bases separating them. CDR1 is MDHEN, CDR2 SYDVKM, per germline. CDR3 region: CASSRRGSGLGETQYF. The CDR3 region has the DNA TGTGCCAGCAGCAGAAGGGGAAGCGGGCTTGGGGAGACCCAGTACTTC.

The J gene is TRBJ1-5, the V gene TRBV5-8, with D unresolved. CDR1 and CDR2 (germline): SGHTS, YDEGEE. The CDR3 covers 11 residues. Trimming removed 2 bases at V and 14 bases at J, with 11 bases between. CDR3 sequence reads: CASSFLEGEHF. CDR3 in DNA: TGTGCCAGCAGCTTCTTGGAGGGAGAGCATTTT.

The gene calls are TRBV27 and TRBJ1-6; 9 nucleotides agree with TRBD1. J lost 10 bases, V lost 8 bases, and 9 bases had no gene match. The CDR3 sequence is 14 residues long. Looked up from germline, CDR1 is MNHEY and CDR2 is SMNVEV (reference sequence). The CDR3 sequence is CASRTLGQGSPLHF. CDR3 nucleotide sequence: TGTGCCAGCCGAACCCTGGGACAGGGCTCACCCCTCCACTTT.

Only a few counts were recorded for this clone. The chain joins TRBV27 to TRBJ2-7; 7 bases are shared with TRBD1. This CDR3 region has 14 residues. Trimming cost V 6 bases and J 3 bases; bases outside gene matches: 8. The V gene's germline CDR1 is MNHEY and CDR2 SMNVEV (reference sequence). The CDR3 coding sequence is TGTGCCAGCAGATACGGGACAGATCGCTACGAGCAGTACTTC. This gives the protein CASRYGTDRYEQYF.

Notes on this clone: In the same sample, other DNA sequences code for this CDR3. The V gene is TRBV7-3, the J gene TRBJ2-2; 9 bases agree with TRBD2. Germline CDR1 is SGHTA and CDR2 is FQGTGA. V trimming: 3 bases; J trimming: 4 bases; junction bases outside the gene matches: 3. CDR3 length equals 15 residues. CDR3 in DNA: TGTGCCAGCAGCTTGGGACTAGCAGGCACCGGGGAGCTGTTTTTT. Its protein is CASSLGLAGTGELFF.

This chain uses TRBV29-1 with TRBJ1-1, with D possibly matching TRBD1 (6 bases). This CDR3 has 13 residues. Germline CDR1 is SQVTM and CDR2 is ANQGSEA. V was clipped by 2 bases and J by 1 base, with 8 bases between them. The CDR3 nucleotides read TGCAGCGTTGAACCGACAGGGAACACTGAAGCTTTCTTT. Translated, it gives CSVEPTGNTEAFF.

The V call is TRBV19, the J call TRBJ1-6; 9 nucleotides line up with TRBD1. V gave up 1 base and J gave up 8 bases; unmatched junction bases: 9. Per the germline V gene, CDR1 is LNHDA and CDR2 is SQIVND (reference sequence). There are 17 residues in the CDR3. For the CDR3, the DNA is TGTGCCAGTAGTATAGGGGGACAGGGATCGACCGATTCACCCCTCCACTTT. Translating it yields CASSIGGQGSTDSPLHF. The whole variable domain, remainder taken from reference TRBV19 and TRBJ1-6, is DGGITQSPKYLFRKEGQNVTLSCEQNLNHDAMYWYRQDPGQGLRLIYYSQIVNDFQKGDIAEGYSVSREKKESFPLTVTSAQKNPTAFYLCASSIGGQGSTDSPLHFGNGTRLTVT.

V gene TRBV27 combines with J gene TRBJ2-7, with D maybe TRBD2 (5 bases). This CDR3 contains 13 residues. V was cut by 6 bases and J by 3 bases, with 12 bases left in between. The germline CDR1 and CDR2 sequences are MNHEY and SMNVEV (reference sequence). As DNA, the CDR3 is TGTGCCAGCAGCCCCGACGGGGACTACGAGCAGTACTTC. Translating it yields CASSPDGDYEQYF.

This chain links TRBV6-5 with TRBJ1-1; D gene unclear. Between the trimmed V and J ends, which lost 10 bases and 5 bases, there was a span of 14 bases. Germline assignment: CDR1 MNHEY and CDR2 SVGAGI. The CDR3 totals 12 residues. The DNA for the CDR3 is TGTGCCATCGACCCGGGGAGGACTGAAGCTTTCTTT. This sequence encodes CAIDPGRTEAFF.

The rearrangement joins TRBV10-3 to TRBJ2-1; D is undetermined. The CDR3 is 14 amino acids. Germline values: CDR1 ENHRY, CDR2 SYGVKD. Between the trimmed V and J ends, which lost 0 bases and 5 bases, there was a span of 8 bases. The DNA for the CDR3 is TGTGCCATCAGTGAGTCCGGTCGTCACAATGAGCAGTTCTTC. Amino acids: CAISESGRHNEQFF.

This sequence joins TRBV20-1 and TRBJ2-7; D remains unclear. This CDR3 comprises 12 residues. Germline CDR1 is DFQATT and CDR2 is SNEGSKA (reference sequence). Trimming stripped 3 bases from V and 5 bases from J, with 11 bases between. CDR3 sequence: CSASRQVHEQYF. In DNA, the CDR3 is TGCAGTGCTAGTAGGCAGGTCCACGAGCAGTACTTC.

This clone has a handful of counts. The CDR3 DNA reads as TGTGCCAGCAGTGCCCGGGACAGGAATTCACCCCTCCACTTT. It specifies CASSARDRNSPLHF. This chain links TRBV6-4 with TRBJ1-6; 8 positions match TRBD1. Unmatched junction bases numbered 3, after V lost 4 bases and J lost 7 bases. This CDR3 contains 14 residues. From germline, CDR1 is MRHNA and CDR2 SNTAGT.

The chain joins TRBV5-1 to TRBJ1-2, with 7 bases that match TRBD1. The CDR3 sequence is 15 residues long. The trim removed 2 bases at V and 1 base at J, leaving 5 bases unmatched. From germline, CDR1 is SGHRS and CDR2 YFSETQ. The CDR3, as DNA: TGCGCCAGCAGCTTCGCGGACAGGATTAACTATGGCTACACCTTC. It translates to CASSFADRINYGYTF.